What follows describes a single T cell receptor beta chain. Its antigen is currently not known. Base-call qualities are not available, and no considerably larger clone is one nucleotide away. The source of the sample is a study of T cells in narcolepsy (dated by TCRdb to the late 2010s). About the study as a whole: Patients with narcolepsy type 1 or type 2 (NT1, NT2) were enrolled in the study together with healthy control donors. Autoreactive T cells targeting hypocretin neuron self-antigens (hypocretin, TRIB2) were sought in narcolepsy patients, and TCR Vbeta sequencing was used to track clonotypes in blood and CSF. Broader findings and caveats from the paper: Autoreactive clonotypes were reported to be detected serially in the blood of the same patients and of different patients, but not in the blood of healthy controls. Plots that compared CSF and blood CD4+ T cell clonotypes from the same patient highlighted HCRT-specific and TRIB2-specific autoreactive clonotypes. Patients and controls had similar numbers of sequenced blood memory CD4+ clonotypes, with averages of about 39,494 in patients and some 33,000 in controls. No sequences matching autoreactive T cell clones were present in some of the blood memory CD4+ repertoires from patients and controls.

Preparation of the library involved the immunoSEQ multiplex PCR assay. TCRdb took this table from immuneACCESS and kept in-frame rearrangements with V and J called. Such tables lack part of the clones; where checked against another copy, unresolved V genes explain under half of the gap, and the rest is unexplained. The sample has tens of thousands of clones on record, about 90% of them singletons. The top ten clonotypes cover around 0.83% of the sample. For TCR Vbeta sequencing, memory CD4+ T cells were sorted ex vivo from the peripheral blood of both healthy controls and narcolepsy patients. The clonotype was recovered from a human donor with narcolepsy. Sequenced input: CD45RA- memory CD4+ T cells from PBMCs. The meaning of the sample's cell subset or site label: memory T cells sorted ex vivo from peripheral blood.

The CDR3 region has the sequence CASSPARGSGELFF. The DNA sequence is given as TGTGCCAGTAGTCCCGCGAGGGGATCCGGGGAGCTGTTTTTT. The chain is encoded by TRBV19 joined to TRBJ2-2; the D segment may tentatively be TRBD1 or TRBD2, each giving 5 matched bases. Taken from the germline V gene (reference sequence), the CDR1 and CDR2 loops are LNHDA and SQIVND. At the junction V is shortened by 5 bases and J by 6 bases, with 13 bases in between. From cysteine to phenylalanine, the CDR3 is 14 amino acids long. The CDR3 DNA has 42 bases and is translated from base 1.